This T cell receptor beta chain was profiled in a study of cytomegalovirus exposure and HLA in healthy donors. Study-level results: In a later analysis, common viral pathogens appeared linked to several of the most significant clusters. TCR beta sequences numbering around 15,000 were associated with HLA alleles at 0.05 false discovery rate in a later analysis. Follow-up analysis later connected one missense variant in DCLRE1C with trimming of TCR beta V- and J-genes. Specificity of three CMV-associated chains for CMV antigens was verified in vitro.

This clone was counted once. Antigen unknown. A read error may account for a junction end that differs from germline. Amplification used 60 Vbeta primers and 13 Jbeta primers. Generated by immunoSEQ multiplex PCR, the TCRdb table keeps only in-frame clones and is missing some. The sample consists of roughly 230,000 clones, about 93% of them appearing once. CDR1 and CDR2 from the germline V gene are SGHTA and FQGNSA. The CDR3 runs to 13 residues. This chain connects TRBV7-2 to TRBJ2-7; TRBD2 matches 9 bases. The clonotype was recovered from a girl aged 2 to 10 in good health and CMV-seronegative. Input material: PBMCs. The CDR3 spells CASSPGTSPSPRF. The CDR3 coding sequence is TGTGCCAGCAGCCCCGGGACTAGCCCCTCTCCTCGTTTC.